The sequence of this T cell receptor (beta chain) was determined in a study of cytomegalovirus exposure and HLA in healthy donors. Looking at the study overall: The roughly 100 million unique TCR beta sequences, from 150 million to 200 million T cells, were found by an earlier analysis.

In this sample, this clone turned up a few times. The PCR was carried out with 60 Vbeta primers and 13 Jbeta primers. Profiled with immunoSEQ multiplex PCR; TCRdb holds only in-frame clones, not every one. This sample has about 160,000 clones; 84% occur once, and the top ten carry 6.4%. Sequencing was done on a sample of PBMCs. This receptor was identified in a man aged 50-60 years in good health and CMV-seropositive.

The CDR3 loop is CASSPLVGGETQYF. In nucleotides, the CDR3 is TGTGCCAGCAGCCCATTAGTGGGAGGAGAGACCCAGTACTTC. The rearrangement uses TRBV7-8 and TRBJ2-5; a possible D gene is TRBD2 (6 bases). The CDR3 contains 14 residues. The V and J ends lost 5 bases and 4 bases respectively, with 14 bases between them. From germline, CDR1 is SGHVS and CDR2 FQNEAQ.